This T cell receptor beta chain was profiled in a study of post-analysis software for immune sequencing data. Across the study: There were relapsing-remitting, secondary progressive and progressive-relapsing multiple sclerosis among the disease courses included. General study results and limits: By F measure, strong co-clustering occurred among samples prepared in the same batch. The study found TRBV5-6, TRBV5-1 and TRBV20-1 among several TRBV segments more frequent in patients than controls. When compared against controls, multiple sclerosis patients showed significantly lower normalized Chao1 diversity.

Concerning this clonotype: The antigen is undetermined.

Germline loops: CDR1 MNHNY, CDR2 SVGAGI (reference sequence). There are 14 residues in the CDR3. Between the trimmed V and J ends, which lost 6 bases and 8 bases, there was a span of 18 bases. cDNA libraries for TCR beta contained unique molecular identifiers. When roughly 1 to 10 million T cells were used, they gave hundreds of thousands of cDNA molecules. TCRdb analysed the PCR reads with MiXCR anew, one entry per CDR3 protein. The table records fewer than 850,000 distinct CDR3 sequences, 25% to 30% of them present only once. Sequencing was done on a sample of blood. The chain is built from TRBV6-6 and TRBJ2-3; D may be TRBD2 (5 bases). This TCR came from a girl under 18 with multiple sclerosis. This chain's CDR3 is CASREVVGSLTQYF. The DNA of the CDR3 is TGTGCCAGCAGGGAGGTCGTGGGGAGCCTTACGCAGTATTTT.